The T cell receptor beta chain under discussion was sequenced for a study of spatial heterogeneity in lung cancer. On the study more broadly: A consistent excess of beta-chain over alpha-chain sequences was detected.

Study-level findings and limits: There were more appearances of ubiquitous expanded tumor TCRs in blood at resection than at follow-up.

Specified time point: sample taken at primary tumor resection. The study sequenced unsorted whole RNA from tumor, nontumor lung or frozen PBMC. Concerning this clonotype itself: Its target is not known.

MiXCR, run by TCRdb on the 5' RACE reads, gives a single entry per CDR3 protein. The data hold 40,000 to 55,000 distinct CDR3 sequences, with approximately 7% observed a single time. The receptor's source is a female donor with early-stage non-small cell lung cancer. The sample here was PBMCs, taken at surgery.

Written as DNA, the CDR3 is TGCAGTGTTAGTTTACGGCTCAATCAGCCCCAGCATTTT. It translates to CSVSLRLNQPQHF. The rearrangement uses TRBV20-1 and TRBJ1-5; D uncertain. CDR3 length equals 13 residues. Trimming pared 7 bases from V and 3 bases from J, leaving 13 bases between. Germline assignment: CDR1 DFQATT and CDR2 SNEGSKA (reference sequence).